These T cell receptor beta chains were read from a single sample in a study of blood T cells in healthy people across ages. In TCRdb, the 5' RACE reads were re-called with MiXCR into one record per CDR3 protein. The data hold around 2 million distinct CDR3 sequences, with approximately 40% observed a single time. Source material: blood. These receptors were taken from a human donor in good health. Both conserved end residues are part of each CDR3. The D gene is left open where the match is weak. Clone size, where shown, is once, few, many, or a class for clones that have expanded.

cdr3_nt	cdr3_aa	j_call	v_call	d_call	clone_size
TGCAGTGCTAGGTCCGGCCGCGGGGGGAAACAAGAGACCCAGTACTTC	CSARSGRGGKQETQYF	TRBJ2-5	TRBV20-1	TRBD2	few
TGTGCCAGCCCACAGAATCAGAGGAACACTGAAGCTTTCTTT	CASPQNQRNTEAFF	TRBJ1-1	TRBV18	.	.
TGTGCCAGCAGTACCCACAGGGGCTCCGGGGAGCTGTTTTTT	CASSTHRGSGELFF	TRBJ2-2	TRBV28	TRBD1	.
TGTGCCAGCAGGGGGGACTACTCCACAGATACGCAGTATTTT	CASRGDYSTDTQYF	TRBJ2-3	TRBV6-5	TRBD2	few
TGTGCCAGCAGCCCCCCCCGGGACAGGAGCTCCTACGAGCAGTACTTC	CASSPPRDRSSYEQYF	TRBJ2-7	TRBV13	TRBD1	.
TGCAGTGCTAGATCCCGGGCGGGGGCGAGGGGCGATGAGCAGTTCTTC	CSARSRAGARGDEQFF	TRBJ2-1	TRBV20-1	.	few
TGTGCCAGCAGTTCTCTGAGGGATACGCAGTATTTT	CASSSLRDTQYF	TRBJ2-3	TRBV12-3/TRBV12-4	.	many
TGTGCCAGCAGTTACTCGGGGGGTCTGCTCACTGAAGCTTTCTTT	CASSYSGGLLTEAFF	TRBJ1-1	TRBV6-5	.	.
TGTGCCAGCAGCGTTTCTAGCGGGGGGGTAGATACGCAGTATTTT	CASSVSSGGVDTQYF	TRBJ2-3	TRBV9	TRBD2	.
TGTGCCAGCAGTTCTAACAGGGGATCCAGGGATACGCAGTATTTT	CASSSNRGSRDTQYF	TRBJ2-3	TRBV6-6	TRBD1	few
TGTGCCAGCAGGTCAGGACTAGCGGGGGCCAGTTCCTACAATGAGCAGTTCTTC	CASRSGLAGASSYNEQFF	TRBJ2-1	TRBV12-3/TRBV12-4	TRBD2	.
TGTGCCAGCAATCCCAGGACTAGCCCGACAGATACGCAGTATTTT	CASNPRTSPTDTQYF	TRBJ2-3	TRBV25-1	TRBD2	.
TGCAGTGCTACGACTAGCGGGGGGGCGTACGAGCGGTACTTC	CSATTSGGAYERYF	TRBJ2-4	TRBV20-1	TRBD2	.
TGTGCCAGCAGGTTACTGGGGGGTAGCACTGAAGCTTTCTTT	CASRLLGGSTEAFF	TRBJ1-1	TRBV7-2	.	.
TGTGCCAGCAGTTACGTCAGGGGGCAAGGATCTAATGAAAAACTGTTTTTT	CASSYVRGQGSNEKLFF	TRBJ1-4	TRBV6-6	TRBD1	.
TGTGCCAGCACCTATACAGTCTTGTATGGCTACACCTTC	CASTYTVLYGYTF	TRBJ1-2	TRBV12-3/TRBV12-4	.	.
TGTGCCAGCAGCGTAGGGCTAGACCACGGGGAGCTGTTTTTT	CASSVGLDHGELFF	TRBJ2-2	TRBV9	.	.
TGTGCCAGCAGTTCCGGGACAGGGTCGCCCTACGAGCAGTACTTC	CASSSGTGSPYEQYF	TRBJ2-7	TRBV27	TRBD1	.
TGTGCCAGCAGAAGTGACAGGGTCCATGGCTACACCTTC	CASRSDRVHGYTF	TRBJ1-2	TRBV5-4	TRBD1	.
TGTGCCACCAGTGATCCAACCGGGACTCAAAGCACAGATGCGCAGTATTTT	CATSDPTGTQSTDAQYF	TRBJ2-3	TRBV24-1	.	.
TGTGCCAGCAGCCCGAGGGCGGGGGTAATAGATACGCAGTATTTT	CASSPRAGVIDTQYF	TRBJ2-3	TRBV7-8	TRBD2	.
TGCAGCGCTCCGAACTATGAGCAGTTCTTC	CSAPNYEQFF	TRBJ2-1	TRBV29-1	.	few
TGCAGTGCTAAGGGGTCTAGCACAGATACGCAGTATTTT	CSAKGSSTDTQYF	TRBJ2-3	TRBV20-1	.	.
TGCAGTGCCACCTCGAAGGGAGGCTATGGCTACACCTTC	CSATSKGGYGYTF	TRBJ1-2	TRBV20-1	.	once
TGTGCCAGCAGTTACGCGGACAGGGGAAGCTCCTATGGCTACACCTTC	CASSYADRGSSYGYTF	TRBJ1-2	TRBV6-6	TRBD1	.
TGCAGCGTTGCGAATAGGGGGAATGACAATGAGCAGTTCTTC	CSVANRGNDNEQFF	TRBJ2-1	TRBV29-1	.	many
TGCAGCGTTGATAGGGACCACACCGGGGAGCTGTTTTTT	CSVDRDHTGELFF	TRBJ2-2	TRBV29-1	.	.
TGCGCCAGCAGCCAAGAGTGGCCCGCCTTACCATATGGCTACACCTTC	CASSQEWPALPYGYTF	TRBJ1-2	TRBV4-3	.	.
TGTGCCAGCAGCCCCAGTGGCTTTACCTACAATGAGCAGTTCTTC	CASSPSGFTYNEQFF	TRBJ2-1	TRBV14	.	few
TGCGCCAGCAGCTTGGGATCGGACGCAAATCAGCCCCAGCATTTT	CASSLGSDANQPQHF	TRBJ1-5	TRBV5-1	.	.
TGTGCCAGCAGTTACGCGACAGGGGGTGCAGGTGAGCAGTTCTTC	CASSYATGGAGEQFF	TRBJ2-1	TRBV6-6	TRBD1	few